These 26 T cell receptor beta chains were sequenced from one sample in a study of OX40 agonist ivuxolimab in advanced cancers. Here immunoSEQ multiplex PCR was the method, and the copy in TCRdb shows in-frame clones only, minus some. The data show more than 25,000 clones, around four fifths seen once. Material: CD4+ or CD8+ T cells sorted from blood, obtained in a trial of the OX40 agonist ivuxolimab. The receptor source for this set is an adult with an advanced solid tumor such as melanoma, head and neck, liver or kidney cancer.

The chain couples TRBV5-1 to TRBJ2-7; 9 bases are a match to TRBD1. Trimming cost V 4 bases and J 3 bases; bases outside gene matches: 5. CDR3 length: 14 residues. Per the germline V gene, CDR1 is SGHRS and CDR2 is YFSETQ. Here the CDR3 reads CASSTNRGLYEQYF. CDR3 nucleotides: TGCGCCAGCAGCACCAACAGGGGGCTCTACGAGCAGTACTTC. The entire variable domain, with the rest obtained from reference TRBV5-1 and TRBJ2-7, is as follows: KAGVTQTPRYLIKTRGQQVTLSCSPISGHRSVSWYQQTPGQGLQFLFEYFSETQRNKGNFPGRFSGRQFSNSRSEMNVSTLELGDSALYLCASSTNRGLYEQYFGPGTRLTVT.

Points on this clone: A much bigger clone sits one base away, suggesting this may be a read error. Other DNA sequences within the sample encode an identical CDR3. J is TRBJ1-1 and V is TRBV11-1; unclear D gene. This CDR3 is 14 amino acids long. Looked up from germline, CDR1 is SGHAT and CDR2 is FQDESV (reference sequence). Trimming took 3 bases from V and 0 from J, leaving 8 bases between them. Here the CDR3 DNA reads TGTGCCAGCAGCTTGGGTCGGCTGAACACTGAAGCTTTCTTT. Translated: CASSLGRLNTEAFF.

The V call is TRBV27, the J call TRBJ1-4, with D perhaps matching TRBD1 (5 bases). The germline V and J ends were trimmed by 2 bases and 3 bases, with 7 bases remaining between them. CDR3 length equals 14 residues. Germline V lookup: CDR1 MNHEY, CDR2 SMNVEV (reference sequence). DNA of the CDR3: TGTGCCAGCAGTTTAGGGGGTGCTAATGAAAAACTGTTTTTT. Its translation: CASSLGGANEKLFF. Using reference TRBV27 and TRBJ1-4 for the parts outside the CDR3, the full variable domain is EAQVTQNPRYLITVTGKKLTVTCSQNMNHEYMSWYRQDPGLGLRQIYYSMNVEVTDKGDVPEGYKVSRKEKRNFPLILESPSPNQTSLYFCASSLGGANEKLFFGSGTQLSVL.

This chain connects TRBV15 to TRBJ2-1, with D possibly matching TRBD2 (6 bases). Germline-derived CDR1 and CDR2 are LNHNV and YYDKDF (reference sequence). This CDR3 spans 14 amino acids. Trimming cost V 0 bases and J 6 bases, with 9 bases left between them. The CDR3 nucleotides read TGTGCCACCAGCAGAGATTCCGGGAGCAATGAGCAGTTCTTC. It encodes CATSRDSGSNEQFF. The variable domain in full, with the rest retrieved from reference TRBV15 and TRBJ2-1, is DAMVIQNPRYQVTQFGKPVTLSCSQTLNHNVMYWYQQKSSQAPKLLFHYYDKDFNNEADTPDNFQSRRPNTSFCFLDIRSPGLGDTAMYLCATSRDSGSNEQFFGPGTRLTVL.

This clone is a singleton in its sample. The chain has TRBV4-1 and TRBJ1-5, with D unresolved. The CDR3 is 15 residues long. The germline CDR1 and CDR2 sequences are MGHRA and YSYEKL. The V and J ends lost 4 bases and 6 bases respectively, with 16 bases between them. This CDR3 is CASSPPGFLGQPQHF. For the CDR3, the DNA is TGCGCCAGCAGCCCCCCGGGGTTTCTAGGTCAGCCCCAGCATTTT.

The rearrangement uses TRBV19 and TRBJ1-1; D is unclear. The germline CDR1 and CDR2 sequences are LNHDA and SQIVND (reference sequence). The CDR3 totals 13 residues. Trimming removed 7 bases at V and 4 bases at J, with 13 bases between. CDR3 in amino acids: CASTWWEGTEAFF. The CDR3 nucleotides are TGTGCCAGTACCTGGTGGGAAGGCACTGAAGCTTTCTTT.

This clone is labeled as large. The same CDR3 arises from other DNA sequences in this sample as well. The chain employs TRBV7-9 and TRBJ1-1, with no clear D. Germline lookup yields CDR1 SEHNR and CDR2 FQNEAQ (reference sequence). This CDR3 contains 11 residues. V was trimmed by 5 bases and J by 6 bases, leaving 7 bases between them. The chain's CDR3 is CASSLEPEAFF. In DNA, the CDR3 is TGTGCCAGCAGCCTCGAACCTGAAGCTTTCTTT.

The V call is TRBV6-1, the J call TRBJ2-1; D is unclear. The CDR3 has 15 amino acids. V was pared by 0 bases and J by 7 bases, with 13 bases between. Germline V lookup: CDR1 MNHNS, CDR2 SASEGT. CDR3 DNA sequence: TGTGCCAGCAGTGAAGCGCTGGGTCAGCCTAATGAGCAGTTCTTC. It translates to CASSEALGQPNEQFF.

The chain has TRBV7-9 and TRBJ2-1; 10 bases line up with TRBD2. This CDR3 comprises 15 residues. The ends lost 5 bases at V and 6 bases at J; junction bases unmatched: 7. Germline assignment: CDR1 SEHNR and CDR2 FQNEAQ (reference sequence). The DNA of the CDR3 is TGTGCCAGCAGCCCGCAGCGGGAGGGGCTCAATGAGCAGTTCTTC. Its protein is CASSPQREGLNEQFF.

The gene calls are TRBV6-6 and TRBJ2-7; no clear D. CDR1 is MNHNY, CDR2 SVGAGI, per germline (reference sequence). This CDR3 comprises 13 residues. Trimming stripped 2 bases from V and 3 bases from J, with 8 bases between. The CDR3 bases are TGTGCCAGCAGTTACGCTCCGGACTACGAGCAGTACTTC. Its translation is CASSYAPDYEQYF.

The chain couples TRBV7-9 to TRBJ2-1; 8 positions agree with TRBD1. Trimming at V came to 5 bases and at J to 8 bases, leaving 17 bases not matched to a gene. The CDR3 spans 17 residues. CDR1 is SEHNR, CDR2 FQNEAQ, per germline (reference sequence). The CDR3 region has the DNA TGTGCCAGCAGCCCAGGGTGGGCAGGGGGCAGTAACGATGAGCAGTTCTTC. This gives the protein CASSPGWAGGSNDEQFF. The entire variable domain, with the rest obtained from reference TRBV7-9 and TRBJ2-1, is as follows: DTGVSQNPRHKITKRGQNVTFRCDPISEHNRLYWYRQTLGQGPEFLTYFQNEAQLEKSRLLSDRFSAERPKGSFSTLEIQRTEQGDSAMYLCASSPGWAGGSNDEQFFGPGTRLTVL.

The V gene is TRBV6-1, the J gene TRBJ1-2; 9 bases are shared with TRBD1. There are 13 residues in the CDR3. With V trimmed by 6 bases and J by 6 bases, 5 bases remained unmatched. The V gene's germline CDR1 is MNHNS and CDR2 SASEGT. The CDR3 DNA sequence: TGTGCCAGCAGGACCGGGACAGGGAATGGCTACACCTTC. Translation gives CASRTGTGNGYTF.

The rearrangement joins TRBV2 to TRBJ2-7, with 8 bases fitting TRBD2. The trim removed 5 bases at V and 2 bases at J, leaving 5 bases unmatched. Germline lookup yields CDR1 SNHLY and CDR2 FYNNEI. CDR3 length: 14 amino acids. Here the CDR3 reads CASSPSGSTYEQYF. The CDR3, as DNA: TGTGCCAGCAGTCCCAGCGGGAGCACCTACGAGCAGTACTTC.

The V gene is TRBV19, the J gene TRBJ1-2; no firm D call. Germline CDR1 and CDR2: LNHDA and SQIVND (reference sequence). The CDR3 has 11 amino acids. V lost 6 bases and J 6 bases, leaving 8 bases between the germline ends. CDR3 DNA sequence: TGTGCCAGTAGGGCAGGCGATGGCTACACCTTC. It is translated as CASRAGDGYTF.

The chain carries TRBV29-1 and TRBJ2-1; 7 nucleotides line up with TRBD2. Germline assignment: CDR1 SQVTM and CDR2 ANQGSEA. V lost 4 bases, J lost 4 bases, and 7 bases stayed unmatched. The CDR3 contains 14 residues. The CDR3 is CSVGGLAAYNEQFF. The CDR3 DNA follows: TGCAGCGTTGGAGGTCTAGCGGCTTACAATGAGCAGTTCTTC.

CDR3 in amino acids: CASSSGLAGVEEQYF. The CDR3, as DNA: TGTGCCAGCAGCTCGGGACTAGCGGGAGTTGAAGAGCAGTACTTC. The chain carries TRBV13 and TRBJ2-5; 14 bases are shared with TRBD2. This CDR3 region has 15 residues. V gave up 4 bases and J gave up 11 bases; unmatched junction bases: 9. Germline V lookup: CDR1 PRHDT, CDR2 FYEKMQ (reference sequence).

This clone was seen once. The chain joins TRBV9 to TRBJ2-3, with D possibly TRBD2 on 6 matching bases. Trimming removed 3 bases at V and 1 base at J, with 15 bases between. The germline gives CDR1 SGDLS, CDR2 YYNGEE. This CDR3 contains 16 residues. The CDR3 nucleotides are TGTGCCAGCAGCGAGAGGTTAGGCGGGGGCACAGATACGCAGTATTTT. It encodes CASSERLGGGTDTQYF.

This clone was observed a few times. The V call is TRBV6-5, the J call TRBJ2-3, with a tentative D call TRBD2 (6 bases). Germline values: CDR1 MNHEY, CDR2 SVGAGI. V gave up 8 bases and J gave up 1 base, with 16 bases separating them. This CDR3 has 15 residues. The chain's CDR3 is CASRELARGTDTQYF. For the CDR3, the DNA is TGTGCCAGCCGGGAACTAGCTAGGGGCACAGATACGCAGTATTTT.

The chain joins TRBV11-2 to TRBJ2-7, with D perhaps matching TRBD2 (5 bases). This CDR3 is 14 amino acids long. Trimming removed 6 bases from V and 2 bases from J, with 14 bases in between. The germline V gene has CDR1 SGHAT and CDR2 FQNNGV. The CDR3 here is CASSGLSTAYEQYF. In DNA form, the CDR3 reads TGTGCCAGCAGTGGACTTTCTACGGCCTACGAGCAGTACTTC.

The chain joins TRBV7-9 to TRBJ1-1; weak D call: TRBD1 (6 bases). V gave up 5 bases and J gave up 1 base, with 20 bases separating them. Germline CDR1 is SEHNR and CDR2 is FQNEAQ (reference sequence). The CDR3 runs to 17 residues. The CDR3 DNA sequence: TGTGCCAGCAGCCCAGCACGATCTGAACAGGGGAACACTGAAGCTTTCTTT. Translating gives CASSPARSEQGNTEAFF.

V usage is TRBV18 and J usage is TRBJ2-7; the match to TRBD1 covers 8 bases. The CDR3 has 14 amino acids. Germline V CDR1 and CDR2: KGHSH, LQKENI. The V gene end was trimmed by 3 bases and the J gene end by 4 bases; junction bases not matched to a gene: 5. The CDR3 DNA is TGTGCCAGCTCACCCGGACAGGGTCCTTACGAGCAGTACTTC. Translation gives CASSPGQGPYEQYF.

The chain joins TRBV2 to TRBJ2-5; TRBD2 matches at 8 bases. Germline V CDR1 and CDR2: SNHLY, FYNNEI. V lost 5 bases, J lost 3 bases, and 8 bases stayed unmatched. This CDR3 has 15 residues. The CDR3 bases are TGTGCCAGCAGTACAACGGGACTAGGAAAAGAGACCCAGTACTTC. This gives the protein CASSTTGLGKETQYF. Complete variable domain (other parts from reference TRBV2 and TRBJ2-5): EPEVTQTPSHQVTQMGQEVILRCVPISNHLYFYWYRQILGQKVEFLVSFYNNEISEKSEIFDDQFSVERPDGSNFTLKIRSTKLEDSAMYFCASSTTGLGKETQYFGPGTRLLVL.

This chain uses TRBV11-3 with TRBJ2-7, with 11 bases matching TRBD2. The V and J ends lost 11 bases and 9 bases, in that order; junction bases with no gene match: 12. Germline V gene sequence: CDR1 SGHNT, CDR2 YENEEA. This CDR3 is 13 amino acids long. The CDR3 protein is CAGAGTSGCGQYF. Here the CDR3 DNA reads TGTGCCGGGGCCGGGACTAGCGGCTGCGGGCAGTACTTC.

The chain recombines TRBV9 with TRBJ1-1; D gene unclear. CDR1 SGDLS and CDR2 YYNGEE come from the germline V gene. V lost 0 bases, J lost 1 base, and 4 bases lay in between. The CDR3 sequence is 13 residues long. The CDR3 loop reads CASSVAGNTEAFF. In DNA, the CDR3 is TGTGCCAGCAGCGTAGCTGGGAACACTGAAGCTTTCTTT.

CDR3 bases: TGTGCCAGCAGTCCCTCGGGGGGGACCTACGAGCAGTACTTC. Translating it yields CASSPSGGTYEQYF. This chain links TRBV27 with TRBJ2-7; TRBD2 aligns across 8 bases. Germline values: CDR1 MNHEY, CDR2 SMNVEV (reference sequence). The CDR3 is made up of 14 amino acids. The V segment lost 5 bases and the J segment 2 bases; nucleotides outside the gene matches: 5.

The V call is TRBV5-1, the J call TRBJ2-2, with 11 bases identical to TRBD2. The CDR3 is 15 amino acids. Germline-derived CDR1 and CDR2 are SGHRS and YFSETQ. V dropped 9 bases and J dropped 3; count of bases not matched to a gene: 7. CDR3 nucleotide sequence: TGCGCCACTACACTAGCGGGAGCTTACACCGGGGAGCTGTTTTTT. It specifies CATTLAGAYTGELFF.